The 32 T cell receptor beta chains presented below share a single source sample, sequenced in a study of shared clonotypes between healthy human individuals. Terminally differentiated effector memory CD45RA+ cells were left out of the naive CD8 fraction, which was CD45RO-negative and positively selected for CCR7. Only in-frame clones appear in the TCRdb table, and some are missing; sequencing was by immunoSEQ multiplex PCR. This sample yields about 650,000 clones, of which around 95% are seen a single time; approximately 0.1% belongs to the top ten. The sample taken for sequencing was naive CD8+ T cells sorted from blood. The origin of the receptors is a woman in her twenties or thirties in good health.

The chain recombines TRBV18 with TRBJ2-5, with 11 nucleotides matching TRBD2. This CDR3 is built from 15 residues. Germline-derived CDR1 and CDR2 are KGHSH and LQKENI. V gave up 3 bases and J gave up 2 bases; unmatched junction bases: 2. CDR3 nucleotide sequence: TGTGCCAGCTCACCGACTAGCGGGACTCAAGAGACCCAGTACTTC. Translating it yields CASSPTSGTQETQYF.

This clone was detected only once. The CDR3 spells CASSWTRTATYEQYF. CDR3 coding DNA: TGTGCCAGCAGCTGGACGAGGACAGCTACCTACGAGCAGTACTTC. The chain carries TRBV5-5 and TRBJ2-7; D perhaps matches TRBD1 (6 bases). Germline lookup yields CDR1 SGHKS and CDR2 YYEKEE (reference sequence). The CDR3 is 15 amino acids. With 3 bases removed from V and 2 bases from J, the gap between germline ends came to 15 bases.

The V call is TRBV7-9, the J call TRBJ2-7; 7 positions match TRBD1. Germline V gene lookup returns CDR1 SEHNR and CDR2 FQNEAQ (reference sequence). V lost 5 bases to trimming and J lost 2 bases; unmatched junction nucleotides: 9. The CDR3 covers 15 residues. In nucleotides, the CDR3 is TGTGCCAGCAGCACGACAGGGCTATTCCCCTACGAGCAGTACTTC. Encoded protein: CASSTTGLFPYEQYF.

The chain is built from TRBV20-1 and TRBJ2-3; D is undetermined. This CDR3 has 11 amino acids. Trimming took 6 bases from V and 8 from J, leaving 12 bases between them. Germline CDR1 and CDR2: DFQATT and SNEGSKA (reference sequence). CDR3 protein: CSANDLGTQYF. The CDR3 DNA sequence: TGCAGTGCCAACGATCTGGGTACGCAGTATTTT.

The J gene is TRBJ2-7, the V gene TRBV27; 7 bases agree with TRBD2. CDR3 size: 10 residues. Looked up from germline, CDR1 is MNHEY and CDR2 is SMNVEV (reference sequence). V was clipped by 8 bases and J by 7 bases; unmatched bases: 2. CDR3 protein: CASGGGEQYF. Written as DNA, the CDR3 is TGTGCCAGCGGGGGGGGAGAGCAGTACTTC.

CDR3 region: CASRTPGTPDNEQFF. CDR3 coding DNA: TGTGCCAGCAGAACACCCGGGACGCCTGACAATGAGCAGTTCTTC. The chain combines TRBV27 with TRBJ2-1; D is perhaps TRBD1 or TRBD2 (5 bases each). V lost 6 bases and J lost 5, with 17 bases in between. Germline-derived CDR1 and CDR2 are MNHEY and SMNVEV (reference sequence). CDR3 size: 15 residues.

The chain carries TRBV11-3 and TRBJ2-3; 7 bases map to TRBD2. This CDR3 has 16 amino acids. V was clipped by 1 base and J by 1 base; unmatched bases: 5. Germline lookup yields CDR1 SGHNT and CDR2 YENEEA. The CDR3 bases are TGTGCCAGCAGCTTAGGACTTGGGGGGGGCACAGATACGCAGTATTTT. This gives the protein CASSLGLGGGTDTQYF. The full variable domain, completed using reference TRBV11-3 and TRBJ2-3, is EAGVVQSPRYKIIEKKQPVAFWCNPISGHNTLYWYLQNLGQGPELLIRYENEEAVDDSQLPKDRFSAERLKGVDSTLKIQPAELGDSAVYLCASSLGLGGGTDTQYFGPGTRLTVL.

J is TRBJ2-7 and V is TRBV5-4; 8 bases line up with TRBD1. Germline assignment: CDR1 SGHNT and CDR2 YYREEE (reference sequence). The CDR3 spans 14 residues. With V trimmed by 2 bases and J by 4 bases, 5 bases remained unmatched. CDR3 nucleotides: TGTGCCAGCAGCTTAAGGACAGGGTCGTACGAGCAGTACTTC. Amino acid sequence: CASSLRTGSYEQYF.

Note on this clone: This specimen includes other DNA sequences encoding the same CDR3. The V and J genes are TRBV27 and TRBJ1-1, with 8 bases fitting TRBD1. Germline-derived CDR1 and CDR2 are MNHEY and SMNVEV (reference sequence). The length of the CDR3 is 12 residues. With 5 bases clipped from V and 5 bases from J, the junction kept 1 base outside the gene matches. The CDR3 loop is CASSTGGTEAFF. In nucleotides, the CDR3 is TGTGCCAGCAGTACAGGGGGGACTGAAGCTTTCTTT.

This chain links TRBV2 with TRBJ1-4; perhaps TRBD1 as D (5 bases). From germline, CDR1 is SNHLY and CDR2 FYNNEI. The ends were cut back, 3 bases at V and 5 bases at J, with 19 bases in the middle. The length of the CDR3 is 17 residues. In DNA, the CDR3 is TGTGCCAGCAGTGATACGGATGGGACCGCGTGGAATGAAAAACTGTTTTTT. Translation: CASSDTDGTAWNEKLFF.

The chain has TRBV6-5 and TRBJ1-2; D is possibly TRBD1 (6 bases). Germline V CDR1 and CDR2: MNHEY, SVGAGI. The CDR3 length is 13 residues. Trimming took off 4 bases at V and 6 bases at J, with 12 bases between the two ends. CDR3 residues: CASSSNRVNGYTF. As DNA, the CDR3 is TGTGCCAGCAGTTCAAACAGGGTAAATGGCTACACCTTC.

V usage is TRBV30 and J usage is TRBJ2-3, with no clear D. This CDR3 is 14 amino acids long. In germline, CDR1 is GTSNPN, CDR2 SVGIG (reference sequence). Deletions cut 2 bases from V and 2 bases from J, with 11 bases between. The DNA of the CDR3 is TGTGCCTGGAGTTCCCAGGTAAACACAGATACGCAGTATTTT. Residues: CAWSSQVNTDTQYF. Combining the CDR3 with reference TRBV30 and TRBJ2-3 gives the whole variable domain SQTIHQWPATLVQPVGSPLSLECTVEGTSNPNLYWYRQAAGRGLQLLFYSVGIGQISSEVPQNLSASRPQDRQFILSSKKLLLSDSGFYLCAWSSQVNTDTQYFGPGTRLTVL.

The chain joins TRBV2 to TRBJ1-4, with D hard to call. CDR1 is SNHLY, CDR2 FYNNEI, per germline. V was shortened by 6 bases and J by 7 bases, with 12 bases between the two germline ends. CDR3 length: 13 amino acids. CDR3 protein: CASRPDSGEKLFF. The CDR3 DNA reads TGTGCCAGCAGGCCCGACTCTGGTGAAAAACTGTTTTTT.

The rearrangement links TRBV5-6 to TRBJ2-1, with TRBD2 as a possible D gene (6 bases). This CDR3 is 14 amino acids long. The germline gives CDR1 SGHDT, CDR2 YYEEEE. V was pared by 3 bases and J by 2 bases, with 9 bases between. CDR3 in DNA: TGTGCCAGCAGCTGGCAGCGGGCCTACAATGAGCAGTTCTTC. This gives the protein CASSWQRAYNEQFF.

V and J are TRBV9 and TRBJ2-7; a possible D gene is TRBD2 (6 bases). From germline, CDR1 is SGDLS and CDR2 YYNGEE. The length of the CDR3 is 14 residues. V was shortened by 0 bases and J by 2 bases, with 9 bases between the two germline ends. In DNA, the CDR3 is TGTGCCAGCAGCGTAGCGGGAGACACCTACGAGCAGTACTTC. It yields the protein CASSVAGDTYEQYF.

This chain links TRBV28 with TRBJ2-2; 16 bases agree with TRBD2. The ends lost 6 bases at V and 7 bases at J; junction bases unmatched: 5. The CDR3 covers 16 residues. Per the germline V gene, CDR1 is MDHEN and CDR2 is SYDVKM. CDR3 loop: CASRTGTSGRVGELFF. In DNA form, the CDR3 reads TGTGCCAGCAGAACCGGGACTAGCGGGAGGGTCGGGGAGCTGTTTTTT.

This clone occurred once. V is TRBV28 and J is TRBJ2-5; D may be TRBD1 or TRBD2 (5 bases each). Looked up from germline, CDR1 is MDHEN and CDR2 is SYDVKM. This CDR3 is built from 15 residues. With 6 bases removed from V and 4 bases from J, the gap between germline ends came to 18 bases. This chain's CDR3 is CASRPTWGMGETQYF. The CDR3 coding sequence is TGTGCCAGCAGACCGACATGGGGGATGGGAGAGACCCAGTACTTC.

The rearrangement links TRBV5-6 to TRBJ2-5, with TRBD2 identical over 9 bases. Germline CDR1 reads SGHDT; CDR2 reads YYEEEE. J gave up 0 bases and V 0 bases, and 6 bases lay outside the gene matches. This CDR3 region has 17 residues. The chain's CDR3 is CASSLGSGSFHQETQYF. The DNA for the CDR3 is TGTGCCAGCAGCTTGGGTAGCGGGAGTTTCCACCAAGAGACCCAGTACTTC.

The rearrangement links TRBV27 to TRBJ1-1; no reliable D call. CDR1 and CDR2 from the germline V gene are MNHEY and SMNVEV (reference sequence). The CDR3 runs to 14 residues. Deletions cut 5 bases from V and 14 bases from J, with 24 bases between. CDR3 bases: TGTGCCAGCAGTAGCGGGCCACTGGCCCCTGTATACTTCTTT. It encodes CASSSGPLAPVYFF.

CDR3 in amino acids: CASGAGRGLNEKLFF. CDR3 bases: TGTGCCAGCGGTGCGGGCAGGGGCCTTAATGAAAAACTGTTTTTT. This chain connects TRBV21-1 to TRBJ1-4; whether TRBD1, the table's D call, matches the DNA was not checked. TRBV21-1 is a recognized pseudogene. The CDR3 length is 15 residues.

The chain uses TRBV2 and TRBJ2-7; TRBD2 matches at 10 bases. Germline assignment: CDR1 SNHLY and CDR2 FYNNEI. After removal of 3 bases from V and 2 bases from J, the junction contained 16 bases not matched to a gene. The CDR3 has 19 amino acids. CDR3 bases: TGTGCCAGCAGTGAGGCGGGGGAGGGAAAAGCGGGAGGGCCCTACGAGCAGTACTTC. It codes for CASSEAGEGKAGGPYEQYF.

The chain is built from TRBV7-9 and TRBJ2-1, with TRBD1 matching over 8 bases. The germline V gene encodes CDR1 SEHNR and CDR2 FQNEAQ (reference sequence). The junction had 3 bases not matched to a gene; V was cut back by 10 bases and J by 7 bases. This CDR3 is built from 11 residues. As DNA, the CDR3 is TGTGCCACGACAGGGGAGAATGAGCAGTTCTTC. Amino acid sequence: CATTGENEQFF.

The V and J genes are TRBV4-1 and TRBJ2-7; D is unresolved. Germline CDR1 reads MGHRA; CDR2 reads YSYEKL. The CDR3 length is 15 residues. Between the trimmed V and J ends, which lost 0 bases and 7 bases, there was a span of 16 bases. The CDR3 DNA sequence: TGCGCCAGCAGCCAAGAGGGTGCTCCGACCGGGGAGCAGTACTTC. Its translation: CASSQEGAPTGEQYF.

The CDR3 reads CASSPTSGANTGELFF. CDR3 sequence (DNA): TGTGCCAGCAGCCCCACTAGCGGCGCGAACACCGGGGAGCTGTTTTTT. The gene calls are TRBV7-9 and TRBJ2-2; 8 bases match TRBD2. Germline CDR1 is SEHNR and CDR2 is FQNEAQ (reference sequence). The CDR3 has 16 amino acids. V lost 5 bases and J lost 0; bases outside the gene matches: 5. The variable domain in full, completed from reference TRBV7-9 and TRBJ2-2, reads DTGVSQNPRHKITKRGQNVTFRCDPISEHNRLYWYRQTLGQGPEFLTYFQNEAQLEKSRLLSDRFSAERPKGSFSTLEIQRTEQGDSAMYLCASSPTSGANTGELFFGEGSRLTVL.

This sequence joins TRBV7-6 and TRBJ2-3, with a tentative D call TRBD1 (5 bases). CDR3 size: 16 residues. V lost 5 bases, J lost 3 bases, and 18 bases lay in between. Germline loops: CDR1 SGHVS, CDR2 FNYEAQ. The CDR3 DNA reads as TGTGCCAGCAGCCCTGACCCAGGGAAGAGGACAGATACGCAGTATTTT. As protein: CASSPDPGKRTDTQYF.

The chain has TRBV13 and TRBJ2-6; maybe TRBD1 (6 bases). Trimming took off 6 bases at V and 0 bases at J, with 24 bases between the two ends. Per germline, CDR1 PRHDT and CDR2 FYEKMQ (reference sequence). The CDR3 totals 20 residues. CDR3 sequence (DNA): TGTGCCAGCAGAGATTCCCTACAGGGCTCAACCTCCTCTGGGGCCAACGTCCTGACTTTC. This sequence encodes CASRDSLQGSTSSGANVLTF. Complete variable domain (other parts from reference TRBV13 and TRBJ2-6): AAGVIQSPRHLIKEKRETATLKCYPIPRHDTVYWYQQGPGQDPQFLISFYEKMQSDKGSIPDRFSAQQFSDYHSELNMSSLELGDSALYFCASRDSLQGSTSSGANVLTFGAGSRLTVL.

This clone was seen once. V usage is TRBV6-4 and J usage is TRBJ2-2; D gene uncertain. Trimming removed 3 bases from V and 5 bases from J, with 7 bases in between. The CDR3 extends over 13 amino acids. Germline CDR1 is MRHNA and CDR2 is SNTAGT. The CDR3 DNA is TGTGCCAGCAGTGATGACGGAACCGGGGAGCTGTTTTTT. Translation: CASSDDGTGELFF.

This chain connects TRBV27 to TRBJ2-4; no firm D call. The germline gives CDR1 MNHEY, CDR2 SMNVEV (reference sequence). This CDR3 has 17 residues. The V end was cut by 8 bases, the J end by 3 bases, with 23 bases between. This CDR3 reads CASAGAALSYDKNIQYF. CDR3 coding DNA: TGTGCCAGCGCTGGCGCAGCCCTGAGTTACGACAAAAACATTCAGTACTTC.

V gene TRBV5-4 combines with J gene TRBJ2-1; maybe TRBD2 (5 bases). The ends were cut back, 0 bases at V and 0 bases at J, with 7 bases in the middle. Germline-derived CDR1 and CDR2 are SGHNT and YYREEE (reference sequence). The CDR3 runs to 15 residues. The CDR3 sequence: CASSLDGLSYNEQFF. CDR3 DNA sequence: TGTGCCAGCAGCTTGGACGGACTCTCCTACAATGAGCAGTTCTTC.

The V gene is TRBV18, the J gene TRBJ2-2; perhaps TRBD1 as D (6 bases). CDR1 and CDR2 from the germline V gene are KGHSH and LQKENI. The V gene lost 4 bases and the J gene lost 2 bases, with 17 bases spanning the gap. This CDR3 has 17 residues. CDR3 loop: CASSRTRQDLNTGELFF. CDR3 DNA sequence: TGTGCCAGCTCACGAACGAGACAGGATTTAAACACCGGGGAGCTGTTTTTT.

V gene TRBV28 combines with J gene TRBJ2-3, with 7 bases lining up with TRBD2. V lost 1 base and J lost 4; bases outside the gene matches: 11. This CDR3 spans 17 amino acids. The germline gives CDR1 MDHEN, CDR2 SYDVKM. Written as DNA, the CDR3 is TGTGCCAGCAGTTTATCGCCGGCGGGAGCCCGGGCAGATACGCAGTATTTT. Its translation is CASSLSPAGARADTQYF.

The rearrangement joins TRBV28 to TRBJ2-2, with no clear D. CDR1 and CDR2 from the germline V gene are MDHEN and SYDVKM. The CDR3 is 12 amino acids. The ends were cut back, 5 bases at V and 7 bases at J, with 8 bases in the middle. CDR3 residues: CASSLRNGELFF. CDR3 in DNA: TGTGCCAGCAGTCTCAGGAACGGGGAGCTGTTTTTT.